This T cell receptor (beta chain) appears in the sequencing data of a study of T cell repertoires and HLA-DP antigens. Germline CDR1 MRHNA, CDR2 SNTAGT. The CDR3 sequence is 11 residues long. Trimming took 8 bases from V and 1 from J, leaving 5 bases between them. Concerning this clone itself: Its specificity is not known.

The primer mix covered 54 TRBV segments and 13 TRBJ segments. TCRdb's table, derived via immunoSEQ multiplex PCR, lists solely in-frame clones and lacks some. This repertoire shows about 73,000 clones, around 80% found once; its top ten account for more than 1.5%. Input material: CD4+ T cells from PBMCs. J is TRBJ1-2 and V is TRBV6-4; D unresolved. The origin of this receptor is a man aged 60 to 75 in good health and CMV-seronegative. The DNA for the CDR3 is TGTGCCAGCCGCGGTAACTATGGCTACACCTTC. This encodes CASRGNYGYTF.